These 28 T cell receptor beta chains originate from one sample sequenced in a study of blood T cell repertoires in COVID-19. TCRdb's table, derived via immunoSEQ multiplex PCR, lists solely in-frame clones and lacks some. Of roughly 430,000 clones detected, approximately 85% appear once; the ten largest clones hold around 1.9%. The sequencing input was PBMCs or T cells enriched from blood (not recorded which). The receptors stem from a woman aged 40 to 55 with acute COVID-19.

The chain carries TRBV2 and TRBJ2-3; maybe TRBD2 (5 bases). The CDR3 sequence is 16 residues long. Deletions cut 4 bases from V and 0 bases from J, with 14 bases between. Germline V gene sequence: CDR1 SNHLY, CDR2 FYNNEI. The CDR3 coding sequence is TGTGCCAGCAGTGCCCGACTACCGGCGAGCACAGATACGCAGTATTTT. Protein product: CASSARLPASTDTQYF.

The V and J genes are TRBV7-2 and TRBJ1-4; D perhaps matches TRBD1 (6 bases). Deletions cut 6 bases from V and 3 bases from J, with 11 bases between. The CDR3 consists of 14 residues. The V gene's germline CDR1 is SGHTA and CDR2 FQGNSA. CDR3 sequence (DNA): TGTGCCAGCAGTACAGGGCGGGCTAATGAAAAACTGTTTTTT. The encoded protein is CASSTGRANEKLFF.

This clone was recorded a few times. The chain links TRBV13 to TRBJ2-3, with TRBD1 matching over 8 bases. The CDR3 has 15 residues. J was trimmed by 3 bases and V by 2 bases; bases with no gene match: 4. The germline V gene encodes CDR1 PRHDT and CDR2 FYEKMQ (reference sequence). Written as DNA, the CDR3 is TGTGCCAGCAGCTTATACAGGGGGGAGACAGATACGCAGTATTTT. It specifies CASSLYRGETDTQYF.

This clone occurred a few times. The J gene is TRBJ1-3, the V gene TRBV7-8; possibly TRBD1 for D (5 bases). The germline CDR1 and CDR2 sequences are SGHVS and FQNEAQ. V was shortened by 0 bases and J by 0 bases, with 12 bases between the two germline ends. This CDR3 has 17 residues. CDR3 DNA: TGTGCCAGCAGCTTAGCGTTGGGGCTGATCTCTGGAAACACCATATATTTT. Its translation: CASSLALGLISGNTIYF.

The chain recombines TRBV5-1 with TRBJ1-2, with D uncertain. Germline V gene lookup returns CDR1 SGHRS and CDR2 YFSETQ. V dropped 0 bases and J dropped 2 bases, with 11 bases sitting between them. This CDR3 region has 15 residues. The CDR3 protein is CASSLGRGRNYGYTF. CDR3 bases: TGCGCCAGCAGCTTGGGGAGAGGCCGAAACTATGGCTACACCTTC.

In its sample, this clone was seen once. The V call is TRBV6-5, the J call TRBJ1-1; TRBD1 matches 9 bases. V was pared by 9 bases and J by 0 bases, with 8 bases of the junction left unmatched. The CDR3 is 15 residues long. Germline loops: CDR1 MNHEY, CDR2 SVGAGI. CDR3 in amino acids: CASTGQGGVNTEAFF. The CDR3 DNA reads TGTGCCAGTACGGGACAGGGAGGGGTGAACACTGAAGCTTTCTTT.

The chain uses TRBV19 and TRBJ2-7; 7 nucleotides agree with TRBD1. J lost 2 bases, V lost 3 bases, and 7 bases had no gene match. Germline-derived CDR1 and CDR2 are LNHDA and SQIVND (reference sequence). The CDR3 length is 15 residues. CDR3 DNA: TGTGCCAGTAGTATCGACAGGACAGGTACCTACGAGCAGTACTTC. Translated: CASSIDRTGTYEQYF.

CDR3 coding DNA: TGTGCCATCAGACAGGGAGCTAACTATGGCTACACCTTC. It specifies CAIRQGANYGYTF. The genes are TRBV10-3 and TRBJ1-2; possibly TRBD1 for D (6 bases). CDR3 length equals 13 residues. The V end was cut by 6 bases, the J end by 0 bases, with 8 bases between. CDR1 and CDR2 (germline): ENHRY, SYGVKD.

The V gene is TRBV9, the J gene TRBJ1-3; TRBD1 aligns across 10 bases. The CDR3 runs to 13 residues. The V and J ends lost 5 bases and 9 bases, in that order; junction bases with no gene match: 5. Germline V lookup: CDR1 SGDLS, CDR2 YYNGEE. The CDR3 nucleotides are TGTGCCAGCAGAGGACAGGGGGAGTTCACCATATATTTT. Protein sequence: CASRGQGEFTIYF.

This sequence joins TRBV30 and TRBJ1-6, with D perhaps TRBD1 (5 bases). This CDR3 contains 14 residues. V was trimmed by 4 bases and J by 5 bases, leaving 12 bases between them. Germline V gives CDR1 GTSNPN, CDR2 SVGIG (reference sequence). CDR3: CAWKEGMNNSPLHF. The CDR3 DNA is TGTGCCTGGAAGGAGGGGATGAATAATTCACCCCTCCACTTT.

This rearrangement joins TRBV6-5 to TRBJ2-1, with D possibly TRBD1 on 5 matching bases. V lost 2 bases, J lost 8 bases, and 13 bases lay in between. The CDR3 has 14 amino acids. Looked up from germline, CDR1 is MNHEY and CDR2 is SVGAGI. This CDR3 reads CASSYRRDNDEQFF. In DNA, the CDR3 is TGTGCCAGCAGTTACCGCAGGGATAACGATGAGCAGTTCTTC.

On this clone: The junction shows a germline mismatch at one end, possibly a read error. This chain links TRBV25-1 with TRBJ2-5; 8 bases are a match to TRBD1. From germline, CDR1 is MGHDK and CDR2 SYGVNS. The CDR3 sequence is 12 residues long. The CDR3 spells CASSDFRDRLNF. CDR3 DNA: TGTGCCAGCAGTGACTTCCGGGACAGGCTTAACTTC.

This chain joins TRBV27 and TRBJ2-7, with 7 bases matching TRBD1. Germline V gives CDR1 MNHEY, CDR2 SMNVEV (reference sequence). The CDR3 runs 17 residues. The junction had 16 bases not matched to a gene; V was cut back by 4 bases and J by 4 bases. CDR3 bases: TGTGCCAGCAGTTCTGGACGACCGGGACAGAGGAGGTACGAGCAGTACTTC. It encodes CASSSGRPGQRRYEQYF.

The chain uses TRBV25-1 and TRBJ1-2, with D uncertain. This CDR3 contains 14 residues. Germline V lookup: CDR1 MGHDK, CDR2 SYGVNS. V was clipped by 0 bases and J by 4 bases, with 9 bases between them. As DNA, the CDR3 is TGTGCCAGCAGTGAATATGAACACCCCTATGGCTACACCTTC. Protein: CASSEYEHPYGYTF.

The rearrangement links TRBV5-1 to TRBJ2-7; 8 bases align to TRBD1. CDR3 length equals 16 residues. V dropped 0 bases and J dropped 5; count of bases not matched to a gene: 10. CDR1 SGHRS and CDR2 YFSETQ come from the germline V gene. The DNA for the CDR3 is TGCGCCAGCAGCTTGGTTCTAAGCGGACAGGGTAACGAGCAGTACTTC. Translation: CASSLVLSGQGNEQYF.

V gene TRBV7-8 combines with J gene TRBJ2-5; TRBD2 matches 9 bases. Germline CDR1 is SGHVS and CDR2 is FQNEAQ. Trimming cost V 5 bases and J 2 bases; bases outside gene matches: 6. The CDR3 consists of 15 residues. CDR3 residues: CASSPRLAVQETQYF. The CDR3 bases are TGTGCCAGCAGCCCGCGACTAGCGGTACAAGAGACCCAGTACTTC.

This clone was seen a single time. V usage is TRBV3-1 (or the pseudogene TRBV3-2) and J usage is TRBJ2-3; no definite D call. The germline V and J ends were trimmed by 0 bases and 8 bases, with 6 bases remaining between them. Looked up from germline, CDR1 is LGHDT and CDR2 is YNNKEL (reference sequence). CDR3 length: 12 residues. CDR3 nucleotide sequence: TGTGCCAGCAGCCAAGAATTCCTTACGCAGTATTTT. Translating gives CASSQEFLTQYF.

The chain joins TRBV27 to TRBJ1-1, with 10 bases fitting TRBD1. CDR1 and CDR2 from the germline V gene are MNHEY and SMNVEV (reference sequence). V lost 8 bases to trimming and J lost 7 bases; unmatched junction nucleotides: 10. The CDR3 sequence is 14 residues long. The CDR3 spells CASRTGTGVREAFF. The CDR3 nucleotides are TGTGCCAGCCGAACCGGGACAGGGGTCCGTGAAGCTTTCTTT.

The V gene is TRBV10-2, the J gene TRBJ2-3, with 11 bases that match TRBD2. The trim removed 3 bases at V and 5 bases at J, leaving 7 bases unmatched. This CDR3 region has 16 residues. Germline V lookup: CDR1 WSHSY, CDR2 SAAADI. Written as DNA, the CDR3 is TGCGCCAGCAGTGAAAATATAGCGGGGGGGCAAGATACGCAGTATTTT. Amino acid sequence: CASSENIAGGQDTQYF.

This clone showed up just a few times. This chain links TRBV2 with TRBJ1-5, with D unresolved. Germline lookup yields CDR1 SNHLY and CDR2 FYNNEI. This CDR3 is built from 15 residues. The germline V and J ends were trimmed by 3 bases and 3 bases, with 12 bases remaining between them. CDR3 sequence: CASSDGPVLNQPQHF. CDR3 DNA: TGTGCCAGCAGTGACGGTCCTGTTCTCAATCAGCCCCAGCATTTT. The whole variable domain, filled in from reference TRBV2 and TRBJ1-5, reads EPEVTQTPSHQVTQMGQEVILRCVPISNHLYFYWYRQILGQKVEFLVSFYNNEISEKSEIFDDQFSVERPDGSNFTLKIRSTKLEDSAMYFCASSDGPVLNQPQHFGDGTRLSIL.

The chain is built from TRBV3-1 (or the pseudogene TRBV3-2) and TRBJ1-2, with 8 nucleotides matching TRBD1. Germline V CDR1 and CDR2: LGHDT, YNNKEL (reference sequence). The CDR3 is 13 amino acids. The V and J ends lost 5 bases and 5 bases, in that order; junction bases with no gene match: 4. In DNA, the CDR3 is TGTGCCAGCAGCTATCGACAGGGGTATGGCTACACCTTC. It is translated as CASSYRQGYGYTF.

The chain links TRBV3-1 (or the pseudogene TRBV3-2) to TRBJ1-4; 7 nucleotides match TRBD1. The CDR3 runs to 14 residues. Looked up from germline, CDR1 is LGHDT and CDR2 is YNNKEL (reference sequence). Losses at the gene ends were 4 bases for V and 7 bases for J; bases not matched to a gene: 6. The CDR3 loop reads CASSRRQGVEKLFF. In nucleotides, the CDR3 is TGTGCCAGCAGCCGACGACAGGGTGTTGAAAAACTGTTTTTT.

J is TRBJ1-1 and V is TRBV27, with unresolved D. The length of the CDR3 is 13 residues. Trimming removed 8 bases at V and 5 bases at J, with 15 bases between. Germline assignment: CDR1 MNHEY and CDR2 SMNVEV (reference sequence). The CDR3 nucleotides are TGTGCCAGCGCCACTATGAGCGAAACTGAAGCTTTCTTT. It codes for CASATMSETEAFF.

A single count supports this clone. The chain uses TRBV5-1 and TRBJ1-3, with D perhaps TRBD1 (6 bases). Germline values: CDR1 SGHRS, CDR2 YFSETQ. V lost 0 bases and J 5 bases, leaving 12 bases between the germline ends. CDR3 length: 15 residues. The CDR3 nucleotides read TGCGCCAGCAGCTTGGGTACAGGGCAGCGAAACACCATATATTTT. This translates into CASSLGTGQRNTIYF. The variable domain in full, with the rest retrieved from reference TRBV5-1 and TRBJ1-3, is KAGVTQTPRYLIKTRGQQVTLSCSPISGHRSVSWYQQTPGQGLQFLFEYFSETQRNKGNFPGRFSGRQFSNSRSEMNVSTLELGDSALYLCASSLGTGQRNTIYFGEGSWLTVV.

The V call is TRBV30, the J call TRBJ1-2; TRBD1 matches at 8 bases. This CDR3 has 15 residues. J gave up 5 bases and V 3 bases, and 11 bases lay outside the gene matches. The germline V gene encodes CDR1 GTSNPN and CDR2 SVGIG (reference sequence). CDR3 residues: CAWRASDRGKYGYTF. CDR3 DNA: TGTGCCTGGAGGGCATCCGACAGGGGTAAATATGGCTACACCTTC.

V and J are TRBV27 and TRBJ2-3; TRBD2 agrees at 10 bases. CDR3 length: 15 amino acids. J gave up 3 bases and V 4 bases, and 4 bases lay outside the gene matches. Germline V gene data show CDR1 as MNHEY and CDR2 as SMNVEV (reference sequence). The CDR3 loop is CASSSGTSVTDTQYF. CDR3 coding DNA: TGTGCCAGCAGTTCCGGGACTAGCGTGACAGATACGCAGTATTTT.

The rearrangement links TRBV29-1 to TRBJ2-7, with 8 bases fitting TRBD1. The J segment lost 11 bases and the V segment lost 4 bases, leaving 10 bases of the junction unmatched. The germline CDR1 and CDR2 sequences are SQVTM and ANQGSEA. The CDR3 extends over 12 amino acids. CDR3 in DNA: TGCAGCGTTGTGGCAGCCACAGGGGGAAAGTACTTC. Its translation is CSVVAATGGKYF.

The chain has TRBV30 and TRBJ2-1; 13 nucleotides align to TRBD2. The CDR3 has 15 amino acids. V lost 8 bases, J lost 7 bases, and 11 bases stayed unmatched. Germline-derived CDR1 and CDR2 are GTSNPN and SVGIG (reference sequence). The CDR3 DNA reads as TGTGCCGGGACTAGCGGGGAGGCAGGGTGGAATGAGCAGTTCTTC. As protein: CAGTSGEAGWNEQFF.